Given below is one T cell receptor (beta chain) in context. Trimming cost V 3 bases and J 2 bases; bases outside gene matches: 3. In germline, CDR1 is MRHNA, CDR2 SNTAGT. The length of the CDR3 is 15 residues. This record belongs to a study of T cell changes during pregnancy in multiple sclerosis. This table comes from immunoSEQ multiplex PCR, and its TCRdb copy is limited to in-frame clones, with some not included. This table holds 55,000 to 65,000 clones, roughly 93% found once. The chain has TRBV6-4 and TRBJ2-3; 9 bases agree with TRBD1. The sequenced sample was peripheral blood, obtained after pregnancy. The clonotype was recovered from a female donor with multiple sclerosis, enrolled in a pregnancy study. The CDR3 is CASSEGTGFTDTQYF. The CDR3, as DNA: TGTGCCAGCAGTGAAGGGACAGGGTTCACAGATACGCAGTATTTT.